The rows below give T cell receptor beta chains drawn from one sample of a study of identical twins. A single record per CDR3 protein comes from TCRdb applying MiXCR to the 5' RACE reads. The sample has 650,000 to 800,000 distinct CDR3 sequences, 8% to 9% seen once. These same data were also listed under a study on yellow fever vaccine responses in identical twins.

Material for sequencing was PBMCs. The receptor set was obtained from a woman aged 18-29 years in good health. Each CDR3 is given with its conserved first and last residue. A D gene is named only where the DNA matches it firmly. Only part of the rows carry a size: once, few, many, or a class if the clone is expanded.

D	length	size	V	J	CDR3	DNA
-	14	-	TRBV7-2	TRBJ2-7	CASSLQGPPYEQYF	TGTGCCAGCAGCTTACAGGGGCCACCCTACGAGCAGTACTTC
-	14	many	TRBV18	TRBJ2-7	CASSPGRSSYEQYF	TGTGCCAGCTCACCAGGACGTAGCTCCTACGAGCAGTACTTC
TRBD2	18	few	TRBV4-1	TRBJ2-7	CASSQEVKLAGKSYEQYF	TGCGCCAGCAGCCAAGAGGTAAAGCTAGCGGGAAAATCCTACGAGCAGTACTTC
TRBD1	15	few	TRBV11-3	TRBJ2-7	CASSLAGTGYHEQYF	TGTGCCAGCAGCTTAGCGGGGACAGGTTACCACGAGCAGTACTTC
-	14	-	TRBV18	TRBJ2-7	CASSPTSSPYEQYF	TGTGCCAGCTCACCAACTAGCTCACCCTACGAGCAGTACTTC
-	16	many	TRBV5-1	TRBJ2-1	CASSLAAGAVDNEQFF	TGCGCCAGCAGCTTGGCGGCAGGGGCAGTTGACAATGAGCAGTTCTTC
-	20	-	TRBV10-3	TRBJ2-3	CAISEPRGSGPGPGTDTQYF	TGTGCCATCAGTGAGCCTCGTGGTAGCGGCCCCGGCCCTGGCACAGATACGCAGTATTTT
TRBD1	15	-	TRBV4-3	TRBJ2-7	CASSQVRDRGMGQYF	TGCGCCAGCAGCCAAGTCCGGGACAGGGGCATGGGGCAGTACTTC
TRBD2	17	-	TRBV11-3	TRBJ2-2	CASSQRFGLASTGELFF	TGTGCCAGCAGCCAGAGGTTCGGACTAGCGTCTACCGGGGAGCTGTTTTTT
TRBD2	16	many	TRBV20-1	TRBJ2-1	CSAKGTSGTSYNEQFF	TGCAGTGCTAAAGGGACTAGCGGGACCTCCTACAATGAGCAGTTCTTC
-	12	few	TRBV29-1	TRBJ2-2	CSSGQTTGELFF	TGCAGCAGCGGACAGACCACCGGGGAGCTGTTTTTT
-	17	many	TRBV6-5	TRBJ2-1	CASSYSVLAGTSNEQFF	TGTGCCAGCAGTTACTCGGTTTTGGCGGGAACTTCCAATGAGCAGTTCTTC